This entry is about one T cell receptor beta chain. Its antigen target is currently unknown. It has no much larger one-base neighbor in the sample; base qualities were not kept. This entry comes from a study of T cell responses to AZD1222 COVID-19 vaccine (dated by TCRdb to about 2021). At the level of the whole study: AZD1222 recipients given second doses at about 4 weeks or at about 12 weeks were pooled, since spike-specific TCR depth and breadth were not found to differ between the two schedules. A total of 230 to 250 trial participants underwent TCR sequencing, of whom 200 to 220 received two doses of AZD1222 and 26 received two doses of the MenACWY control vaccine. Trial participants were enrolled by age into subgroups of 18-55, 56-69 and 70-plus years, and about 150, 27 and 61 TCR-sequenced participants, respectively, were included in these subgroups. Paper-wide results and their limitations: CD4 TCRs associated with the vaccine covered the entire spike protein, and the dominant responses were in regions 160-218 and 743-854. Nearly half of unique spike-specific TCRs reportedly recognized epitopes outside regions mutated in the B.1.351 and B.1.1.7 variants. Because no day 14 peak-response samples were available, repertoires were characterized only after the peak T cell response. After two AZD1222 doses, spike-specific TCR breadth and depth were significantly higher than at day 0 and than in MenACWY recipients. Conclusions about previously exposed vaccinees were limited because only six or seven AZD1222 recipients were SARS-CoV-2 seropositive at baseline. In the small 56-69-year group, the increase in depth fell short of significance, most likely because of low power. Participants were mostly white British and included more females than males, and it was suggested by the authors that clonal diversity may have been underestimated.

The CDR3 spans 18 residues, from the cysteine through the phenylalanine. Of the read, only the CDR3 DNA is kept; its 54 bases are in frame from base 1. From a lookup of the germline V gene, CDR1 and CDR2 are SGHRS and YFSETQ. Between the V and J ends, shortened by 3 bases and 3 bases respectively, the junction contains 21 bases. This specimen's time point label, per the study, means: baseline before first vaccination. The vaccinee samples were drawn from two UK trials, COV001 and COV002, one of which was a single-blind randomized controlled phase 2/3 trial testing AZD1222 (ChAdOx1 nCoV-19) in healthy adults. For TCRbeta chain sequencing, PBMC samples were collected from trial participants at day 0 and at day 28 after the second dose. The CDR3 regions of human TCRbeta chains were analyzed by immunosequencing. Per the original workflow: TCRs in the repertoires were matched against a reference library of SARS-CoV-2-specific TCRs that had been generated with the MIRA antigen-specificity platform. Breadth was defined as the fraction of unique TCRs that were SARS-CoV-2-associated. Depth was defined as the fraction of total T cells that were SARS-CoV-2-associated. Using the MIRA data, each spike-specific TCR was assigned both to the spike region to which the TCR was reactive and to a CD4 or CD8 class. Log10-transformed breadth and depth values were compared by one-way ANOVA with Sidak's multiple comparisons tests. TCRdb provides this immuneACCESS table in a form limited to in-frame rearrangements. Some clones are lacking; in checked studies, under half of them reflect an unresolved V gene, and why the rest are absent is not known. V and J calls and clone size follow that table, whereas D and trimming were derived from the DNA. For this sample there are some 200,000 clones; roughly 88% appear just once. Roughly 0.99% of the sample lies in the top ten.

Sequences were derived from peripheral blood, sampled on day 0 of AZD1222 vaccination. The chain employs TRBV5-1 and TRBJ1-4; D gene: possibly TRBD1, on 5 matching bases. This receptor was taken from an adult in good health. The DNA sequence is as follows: TGCGCCAGCAGCTCGGAGGGTCAGGATTTGGGGGCTAATGAAAAACTGTTTTTT. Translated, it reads CASSSEGQDLGANEKLFF.